The following is a TCR beta chain sequence with its context. The data stem from a study of glioma-infiltrating T cells after dendritic cell vaccination. Generated by immunoSEQ multiplex PCR, the TCRdb table keeps only in-frame clones and is missing some. The table includes roughly 100,000 clones, about 85% detected once. The germline CDR1 and CDR2 sequences are LNHDA and SQIVND (reference sequence). V dropped 5 bases and J dropped 5 bases, with 16 bases sitting between them. The CDR3 has 15 amino acids. The sequenced sample was blood, obtained before dendritic cell vaccination. The receptor comes from a human donor with glioblastoma. The chain couples TRBV19 to TRBJ2-1, with a weak D call TRBD2 (6 bases). The CDR3 DNA reads TGTGCCAGTAGTCCCCTGGAGGGGCGAAACAATGAGCAGTTCTTC. This codes for CASSPLEGRNNEQFF.